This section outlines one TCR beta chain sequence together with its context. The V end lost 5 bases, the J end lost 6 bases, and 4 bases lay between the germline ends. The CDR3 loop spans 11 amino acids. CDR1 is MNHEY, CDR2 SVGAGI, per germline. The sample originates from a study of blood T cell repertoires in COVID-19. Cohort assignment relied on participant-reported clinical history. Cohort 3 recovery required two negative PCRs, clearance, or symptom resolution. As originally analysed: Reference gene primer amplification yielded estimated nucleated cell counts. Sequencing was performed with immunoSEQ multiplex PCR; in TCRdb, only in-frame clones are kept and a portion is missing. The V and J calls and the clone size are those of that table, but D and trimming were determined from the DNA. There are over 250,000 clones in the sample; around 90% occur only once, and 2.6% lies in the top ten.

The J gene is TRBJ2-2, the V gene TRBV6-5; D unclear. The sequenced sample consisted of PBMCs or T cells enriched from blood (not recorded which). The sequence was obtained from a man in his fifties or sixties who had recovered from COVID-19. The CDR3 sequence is CASSQAGELFF. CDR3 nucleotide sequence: TGTGCCAGCAGTCAGGCCGGGGAGCTGTTTTTT.